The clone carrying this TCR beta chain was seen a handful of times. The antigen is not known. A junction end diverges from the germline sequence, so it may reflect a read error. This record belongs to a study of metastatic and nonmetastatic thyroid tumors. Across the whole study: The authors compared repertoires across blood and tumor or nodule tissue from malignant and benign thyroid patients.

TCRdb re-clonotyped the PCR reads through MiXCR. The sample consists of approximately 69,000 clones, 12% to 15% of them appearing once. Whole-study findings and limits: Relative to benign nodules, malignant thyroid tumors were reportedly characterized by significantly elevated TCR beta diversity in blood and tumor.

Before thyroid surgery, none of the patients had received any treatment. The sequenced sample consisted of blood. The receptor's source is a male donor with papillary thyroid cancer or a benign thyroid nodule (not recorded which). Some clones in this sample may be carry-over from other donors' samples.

CDR3 sequence (DNA): TGCGCCAGCAGCATACAAGCGGGAGTCCTCTACGATCAGTACTTC. Translated, it gives CASSIQAGVLYDQYF. The rearrangement links TRBV5-1 to TRBJ2-7; 8 positions agree with TRBD2. CDR1 and CDR2 (germline): SGHRS, YFSETQ. The CDR3 runs to 15 residues. The whole variable domain, remainder taken from reference TRBV5-1 and TRBJ2-7, is KAGVTQTPRYLIKTRGQQVTLSCSPISGHRSVSWYQQTPGQGLQFLFEYFSETQRNKGNFPGRFSGRQFSNSRSEMNVSTLELGDSALYLCASSIQAGVLYDQYFGPGTRLTVT.